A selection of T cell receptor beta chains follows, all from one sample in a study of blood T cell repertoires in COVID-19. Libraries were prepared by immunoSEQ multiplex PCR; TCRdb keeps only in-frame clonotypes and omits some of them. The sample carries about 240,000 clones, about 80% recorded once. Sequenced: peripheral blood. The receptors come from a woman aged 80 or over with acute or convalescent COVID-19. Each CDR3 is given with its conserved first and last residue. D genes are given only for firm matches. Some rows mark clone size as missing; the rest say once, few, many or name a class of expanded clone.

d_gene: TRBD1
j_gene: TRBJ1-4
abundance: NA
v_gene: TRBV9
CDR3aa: CASSLGQGGEKLFF
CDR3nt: TGTGCCAGCAGCCTGGGACAGGGTGGCGAAAAACTGTTTTTT

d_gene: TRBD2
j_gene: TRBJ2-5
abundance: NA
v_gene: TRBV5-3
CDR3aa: CARSSVGRGMHNQETQYF
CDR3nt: TGTGCCAGAAGCTCGGTCGGGCGGGGGATGCACAATCAAGAGACCCAGTACTTC

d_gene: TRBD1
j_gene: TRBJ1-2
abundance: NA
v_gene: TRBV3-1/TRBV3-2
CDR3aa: CASSQKTGTGGGYTF
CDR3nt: TGTGCCAGCAGCCAAAAAACCGGGACAGGGGGTGGCTACACCTTC

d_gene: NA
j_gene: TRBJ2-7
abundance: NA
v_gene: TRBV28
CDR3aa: CASSLSVSYEQYF
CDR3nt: TGTGCCAGCAGTTTATCCGTCTCCTACGAGCAGTACTTC

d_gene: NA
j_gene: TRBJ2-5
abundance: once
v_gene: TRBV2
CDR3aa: CASSALRGAQETQYF
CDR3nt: TGTGCCAGCAGTGCCCTTCGGGGAGCTCAAGAGACCCAGTACTTC

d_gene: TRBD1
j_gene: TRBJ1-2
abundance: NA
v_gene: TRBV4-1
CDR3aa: CASSQAFISFRQGADYGYTF
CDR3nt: TGCGCCAGCAGCCAAGCATTCATTTCATTTCGACAGGGGGCCGACTATGGCTACACCTTC

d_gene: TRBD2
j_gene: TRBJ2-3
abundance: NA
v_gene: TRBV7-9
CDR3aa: CASSYGTSGVSTDTQYF
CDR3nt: TGTGCCAGCAGCTACGGGACTAGCGGGGTTAGCACAGATACGCAGTATTTT

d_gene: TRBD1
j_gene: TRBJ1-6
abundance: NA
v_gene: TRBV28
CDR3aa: CASSLGTTGQGNSPLHF
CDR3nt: TGTGCCAGCAGCTTAGGGACGACGGGACAGGGCAATTCACCCCTCCACTTT

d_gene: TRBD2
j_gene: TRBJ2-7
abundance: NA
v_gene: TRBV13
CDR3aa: CASSLAGTSGGAYEQYF
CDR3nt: TGTGCCAGCAGCTTAGCCGGGACTAGCGGGGGGGCCTACGAGCAGTACTTC

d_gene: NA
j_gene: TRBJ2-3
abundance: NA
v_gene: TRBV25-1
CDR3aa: CASSERVGAPTDTQYF
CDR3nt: TGTGCCAGCAGTGAACGGGTGGGGGCCCCCACAGATACGCAGTATTTT

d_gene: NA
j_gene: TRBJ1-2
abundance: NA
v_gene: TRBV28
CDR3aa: CASSRDINYGYTF
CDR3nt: TGTGCCAGCAGCCGAGACATTAACTATGGCTACACCTTC

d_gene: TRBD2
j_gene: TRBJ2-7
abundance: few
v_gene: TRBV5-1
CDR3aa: CASSLVGRGTSYEQYF
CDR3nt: TGCGCCAGCAGCTTGGTTGGGCGGGGGACCTCCTACGAGCAGTACTTC

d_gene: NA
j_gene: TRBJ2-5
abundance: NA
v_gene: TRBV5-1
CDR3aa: CASSSTGKETQYF
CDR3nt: TGCGCCAGCAGCTCCACAGGGAAGGAGACCCAGTACTTC

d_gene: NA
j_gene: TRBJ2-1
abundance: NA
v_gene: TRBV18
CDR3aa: CASSYDRSSYNEQFF
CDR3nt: TGTGCCAGCTCTTACGACAGATCCTCCTACAATGAGCAGTTCTTC

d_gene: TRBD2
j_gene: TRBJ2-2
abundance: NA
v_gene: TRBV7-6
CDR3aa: CASSLAASGGANTGELFF
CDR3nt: TGTGCCAGCAGCTTAGCTGCTAGCGGGGGAGCGAACACCGGGGAGCTGTTTTTT

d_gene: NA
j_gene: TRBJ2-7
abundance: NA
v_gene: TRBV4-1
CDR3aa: CASSQERKEATEQYF
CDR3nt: TGCGCCAGCAGCCAAGAGAGAAAGGAGGCTACTGAGCAGTACTTC